The 12 T cell receptor beta chains listed next were all sequenced from one sample in a study of T cells expressing NK-cell markers. TCRdb reanalyzed the 5' RACE reads, giving one entry per CDR3 protein sequence and no DNA. This sample carries some 280,000 distinct CDR3 sequences, with approximately 0.41% going to the ten biggest clones. What was sequenced was blood T cells: a sorted CD56 or NKG2C T cell subset, CD4+ or CD8+ T cells, or bulk PBMC T cells (not recorded which). The receptors here all came from a young man in good health.

V gene TRBV4-2 combines with J gene TRBJ1-5. The CDR3 loop spans 13 amino acids. Germline CDR1 reads LGHNA; CDR2 reads YNFKEQ. CDR3 region: CASSEWSDQPQHF.

This rearrangement joins TRBV5-5 to TRBJ2-1; TCRdb's D gene call, TRBD2, goes unchecked for lack of DNA. Germline lookup yields CDR1 SGHKS and CDR2 YYEKEE (reference sequence). The CDR3 spans 12 residues. The CDR3 loop is CASSPVSDEQFF. Filled out from reference TRBV5-5 and TRBJ2-1, the complete variable domain reads DAGVTQSPTHLIKTRGQQVTLRCSPISGHKSVSWYQQVLGQGPQFIFQYYEKEERGRGNFPDRFSARQFPNYSSELNVNALLLGDSALYLCASSPVSDEQFFGPGTRLTVL.

The V and J genes are TRBV7-2 and TRBJ2-2. The germline V gene encodes CDR1 SGHTA and CDR2 FQGNSA. This CDR3 comprises 13 residues. Here the CDR3 reads CASSSTYTGELFF.

This chain connects TRBV12-3 or TRBV12-4 to TRBJ1-1. The CDR3 spans 14 residues. CDR3 sequence reads: CASSFRQGNTEAFF.

The rearrangement links TRBV11-3 to TRBJ2-1. CDR1 and CDR2 (germline): SGHNT, YENEEA. The CDR3 length is 14 residues. CDR3 region: CASSLVPGYNEQFF.

This rearrangement joins TRBV7-6 to TRBJ2-2; the D call of TRBD1 rests on TCRdb alone, since no DNA is present to check it. This CDR3 is 18 amino acids long. CDR1 and CDR2 from the germline V gene are SGHVS and FNYEAQ. The CDR3 region is CASSTRGMGAANTGELFF.

The chain is built from TRBV7-2 and TRBJ2-1. The CDR3 has 14 amino acids. Germline assignment: CDR1 SGHTA and CDR2 FQGNSA. CDR3 sequence: CASSLSVLKGEQFF.

This chain joins TRBV5-1 and TRBJ2-7; the D call of TRBD1 rests on TCRdb alone, since no DNA is present to check it. The germline CDR1 and CDR2 sequences are SGHRS and YFSETQ. The CDR3 loop spans 14 amino acids. The CDR3 spells CASRTGTGLDEQYF.

The chain links TRBV7-8 to TRBJ2-1; the D gene TCRdb calls, TRBD2, cannot be checked with no DNA. This CDR3 has 15 residues. Germline loops: CDR1 SGHVS, CDR2 FQNEAQ. CDR3 protein: CASSPGTSGQNEQFF. Variable domain in full (rest from reference TRBV7-8 and TRBJ2-1): GAGVSQSPRYKVAKRGQDVALRCDPISGHVSLFWYQQALGQGPEFLTYFQNEAQLDKSGLPSDRFFAERPEGSVSTLKIQRTQQEDSAVYLCASSPGTSGQNEQFFGPGTRLTVL.

V is TRBV7-2 and J is TRBJ2-2; TCRdb lists TRBD1, though no DNA is available to test this call. Germline-derived CDR1 and CDR2 are SGHTA and FQGNSA. The CDR3 sequence is 16 residues long. This CDR3 reads CASSLDGSRGTGELFF.

This chain links TRBV7-2 with TRBJ2-2. Germline V lookup: CDR1 SGHTA, CDR2 FQGNSA. This CDR3 is built from 14 residues. CDR3 loop: CASSLLATTGELFF.

CDR3 amino acids: CASSWTENSPLHF. This chain uses TRBV12-3 or TRBV12-4 with TRBJ1-6; TCRdb picks TRBD1, but there is no DNA to check that call. The CDR3 runs to 13 residues.